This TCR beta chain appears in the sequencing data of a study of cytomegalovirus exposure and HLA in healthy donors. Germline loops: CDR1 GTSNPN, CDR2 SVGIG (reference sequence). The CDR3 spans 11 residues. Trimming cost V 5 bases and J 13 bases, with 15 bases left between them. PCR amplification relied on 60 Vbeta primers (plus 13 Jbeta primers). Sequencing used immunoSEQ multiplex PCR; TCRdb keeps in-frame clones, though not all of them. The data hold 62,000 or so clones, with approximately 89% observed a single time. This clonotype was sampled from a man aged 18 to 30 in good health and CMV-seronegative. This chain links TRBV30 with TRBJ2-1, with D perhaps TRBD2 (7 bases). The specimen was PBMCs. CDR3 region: CAWRGASEQFF. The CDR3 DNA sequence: TGTGCCTGGCGGGGGGCTTCGGAACAGTTCTTC.